The 29 T cell receptor beta chains reported below all come from one sample, sequenced in a study of cytomegalovirus exposure and HLA in healthy donors. With 60 Vbeta and 13 Jbeta primers, the PCR was carried out. Only in-frame clones appear in the TCRdb table, and some are missing; sequencing was by immunoSEQ multiplex PCR. The sample yields 150,000 or so clones, of which the top ten take up around 1.7%. The sequenced sample consisted of PBMCs. The receptor set was obtained from a woman aged 50 to 65 in good health and CMV-seronegative.

The chain links TRBV30 to TRBJ1-5; unclear D gene. V lost 2 bases, J lost 5 bases, and 13 bases lay in between. The CDR3 totals 14 residues. Germline lookup yields CDR1 GTSNPN and CDR2 SVGIG (reference sequence). The CDR3 nucleotides read TGTGCCTGGAGTCTACCCGGGGTCGATCAGCCCCAGCATTTT. It encodes CAWSLPGVDQPQHF.

J is TRBJ1-2 and V is TRBV28; D is uncertain. CDR3 length: 13 residues. The V and J ends lost 9 bases and 0 bases respectively, with 11 bases between them. Germline CDR1 and CDR2: MDHEN and SYDVKM. CDR3 protein: CASRTVANYGYTF. The CDR3 nucleotides are TGTGCCAGTAGAACGGTAGCTAACTATGGCTACACCTTC.

The chain carries TRBV30 and TRBJ2-7; 14 bases align to TRBD2. The CDR3 is 15 residues long. CDR1 is GTSNPN and CDR2 is SVGIG in the germline V gene (reference sequence). J gave up 4 bases and V 1 base, and 3 bases lay outside the gene matches. The CDR3 here is CAWSGTSGRKYEQYF. CDR3 DNA sequence: TGTGCCTGGAGTGGGACTAGCGGGAGGAAATACGAGCAGTACTTC. Supplemented by reference TRBV30 and TRBJ2-7, the full variable domain reads SQTIHQWPATLVQPVGSPLSLECTVEGTSNPNLYWYRQAAGRGLQLLFYSVGIGQISSEVPQNLSASRPQDRQFILSSKKLLLSDSGFYLCAWSGTSGRKYEQYFGPGTRLTVT.

The gene calls are TRBV27 and TRBJ2-7, with D hard to call. CDR1 is MNHEY and CDR2 is SMNVEV in the germline V gene (reference sequence). V gave up 5 bases and J gave up 5 bases, with 7 bases separating them. The CDR3 length is 11 residues. The CDR3 DNA is TGTGCCAGCAGTCCCTTTGACGAGCAGTACTTC. Translated: CASSPFDEQYF.

The chain couples TRBV6-5 to TRBJ2-7, with D tentatively TRBD2 (5 bases). From germline, CDR1 is MNHEY and CDR2 SVGAGI. The CDR3 sequence is 14 residues long. V lost 5 bases, J lost 3 bases, and 14 bases lay in between. CDR3: CASSTTGLDYEQYF. CDR3 nucleotides: TGTGCCAGCAGTACCACTGGACTGGACTACGAGCAGTACTTC.

This chain links TRBV5-1 with TRBJ2-3; 15 bases align to TRBD2. J gave up 3 bases and V 4 bases, and 9 bases lay outside the gene matches. Germline values: CDR1 SGHRS, CDR2 YFSETQ. CDR3 length: 18 amino acids. The CDR3 DNA reads as TGCGCCAGCAGCGTCGGACTAGCGGGAGGGCCTAGGACAGATACGCAGTATTTT. It codes for CASSVGLAGGPRTDTQYF. Using reference TRBV5-1 and TRBJ2-3 for the parts outside the CDR3, the full variable domain is KAGVTQTPRYLIKTRGQQVTLSCSPISGHRSVSWYQQTPGQGLQFLFEYFSETQRNKGNFPGRFSGRQFSNSRSEMNVSTLELGDSALYLCASSVGLAGGPRTDTQYFGPGTRLTVL.

This rearrangement joins TRBV27 to TRBJ2-5, with 10 bases that match TRBD1. V shed 5 bases and J 4 bases; nucleotides not matched to a gene: 10. The CDR3 has 16 residues. From germline, CDR1 is MNHEY and CDR2 SMNVEV (reference sequence). CDR3 sequence (DNA): TGTGCCAGCAGTCCTGCCCTCGACAGGGGGCGAGAGACCCAGTACTTC. Translated, it gives CASSPALDRGRETQYF.

CDR3 sequence (DNA): TGCGCCAGCAGGGAGTCGGCGCGGGGGAAGGTCTATGAGCAGTTCTTC. It translates to CASRESARGKVYEQFF. The chain employs TRBV4-3 and TRBJ2-1, with TRBD2 matching over 7 bases. With 6 bases clipped from V and 8 bases from J, the junction kept 16 bases outside the gene matches. Germline V gene sequence: CDR1 LGHNA, CDR2 YSLEER. The CDR3 loop spans 16 amino acids.

CDR3: CASSLWGQGRKDGGELFF. The CDR3, as DNA: TGTGCCAGCAGTTTATGGGGTCAGGGCCGTAAGGATGGCGGGGAGCTGTTTTTT. This chain uses TRBV27 with TRBJ2-2; possible D gene TRBD1, 5 bases. The CDR3 spans 18 residues. V was shortened by 1 base and J by 7 bases, with 22 bases between the two germline ends. From germline, CDR1 is MNHEY and CDR2 SMNVEV (reference sequence).

The chain joins TRBV18 to TRBJ1-1, with TRBD1 matching over 8 bases. V was pared by 1 base and J by 0 bases, with 4 bases of the junction left unmatched. Germline values: CDR1 KGHSH, CDR2 LQKENI. This CDR3 is 16 amino acids long. Here the CDR3 reads CASSPLSGGMNTEAFF. For the CDR3, the DNA is TGTGCCAGCTCACCACTTTCAGGGGGCATGAACACTGAAGCTTTCTTT.

This chain links TRBV28 with TRBJ1-4; D unclear. This CDR3 has 12 amino acids. The germline V and J ends were trimmed by 2 bases and 4 bases, with 2 bases remaining between them. Per the germline V gene, CDR1 is MDHEN and CDR2 is SYDVKM. The CDR3 nucleotides read TGTGCCAGCAGTTTACGTAATGAAAAACTGTTTTTT. This sequence encodes CASSLRNEKLFF.

The chain is built from TRBV7-9 and TRBJ1-1, with 7 bases lining up with TRBD1. The V gene end was trimmed by 2 bases and the J gene end by 5 bases; junction bases not matched to a gene: 11. Germline V CDR1 and CDR2: SEHNR, FQNEAQ (reference sequence). This CDR3 contains 16 residues. In DNA form, the CDR3 reads TGTGCCAGCAGCTTAACCAGGGGGGCTGGGGGGACTGAAGCTTTCTTT. It yields the protein CASSLTRGAGGTEAFF.

The CDR3 bases are TGTGCCACGAGACAGAACACCGGGGAGCTGTTTTTT. Translating it yields CATRQNTGELFF. The V call is TRBV10-3, the J call TRBJ2-2; no clear D gene. This CDR3 is 12 amino acids long. V lost 10 bases and J lost 1, with 7 bases in between. Germline V CDR1 and CDR2: ENHRY, SYGVKD.

The chain combines TRBV5-5 with TRBJ1-2; D remains unclear. Germline CDR1 is SGHKS and CDR2 is YYEKEE (reference sequence). The CDR3 extends over 14 amino acids. V was pared by 4 bases and J by 4 bases, with 14 bases between. The CDR3 protein is CASSPNFEFYGYTF. The CDR3 DNA is TGTGCCAGCAGCCCTAACTTCGAGTTCTATGGCTACACCTTC.

V gene TRBV4-1 combines with J gene TRBJ2-1; 7 bases agree with TRBD2. Germline CDR1 is MGHRA and CDR2 is YSYEKL. V trimming: 5 bases; J trimming: 5 bases; junction bases outside the gene matches: 15. The CDR3 consists of 17 residues. The CDR3 DNA is TGCGCCAGCAGCATCCGCCGGGACTACCAATCAAACAATGAGCAGTTCTTC. The encoded protein is CASSIRRDYQSNNEQFF.

The V gene is TRBV18, the J gene TRBJ1-5; tentatively, D is TRBD1 (6 bases). The CDR3 covers 17 residues. V was clipped by 3 bases and J by 0 bases, with 15 bases between them. The germline gives CDR1 KGHSH, CDR2 LQKENI. CDR3 residues: CASSPSSGTNSNQPQHF. CDR3 nucleotides: TGTGCCAGCTCACCGTCCTCCGGGACAAATAGCAATCAGCCCCAGCATTTT.

The chain has TRBV6-1 and TRBJ1-2, with TRBD1 matching over 7 bases. In germline, CDR1 is MNHNS, CDR2 SASEGT. CDR3 length: 14 residues. The J segment lost 2 bases and the V segment lost 8 bases, leaving 8 bases of the junction unmatched. DNA for the CDR3: TGTGCCAGCCTGAAGGGGGCTTGGAACTATGGCTACACCTTC. Translated: CASLKGAWNYGYTF.

The V gene is TRBV2, the J gene TRBJ2-7; tentative D call: TRBD1 (6 bases). V shed 3 bases and J shed 2 bases, with 11 bases lying between them. Germline V gene lookup returns CDR1 SNHLY and CDR2 FYNNEI. The CDR3 runs 14 residues. The CDR3 protein is CASSETGPPYEQYF. CDR3 sequence (DNA): TGTGCCAGCAGTGAGACAGGACCCCCCTACGAGCAGTACTTC.

This rearrangement joins TRBV12-5 to TRBJ2-3; 9 bases agree with TRBD2. This CDR3 has 15 residues. With 6 bases clipped from V and 1 base from J, the junction kept 5 bases outside the gene matches. In germline, CDR1 is LGHNT, CDR2 FRNRAP. CDR3 DNA sequence: TGTGCTAGTGGCCGTTCTAGCGGGGGCACAGATACGCAGTATTTT. It codes for CASGRSSGGTDTQYF.

V is TRBV28 and J is TRBJ2-7, with D possibly TRBD1 on 5 matching bases. In germline, CDR1 is MDHEN, CDR2 SYDVKM. V was cut by 6 bases and J by 2 bases, with 14 bases left in between. The CDR3 runs to 14 residues. CDR3 residues: CASSSRQSPYEQYF. The CDR3 nucleotides read TGTGCCAGCAGCTCCCGACAGTCCCCCTACGAGCAGTACTTC.

The chain employs TRBV10-1 and TRBJ2-7; a weak D match, TRBD2 (5 bases). The ends were cut back, 0 bases at V and 6 bases at J, with 9 bases in the middle. From germline, CDR1 is WNHNN and CDR2 SYGVQD (reference sequence). The CDR3 length is 13 residues. The CDR3 coding sequence is TGCGCCAGCAGTGAGTCAAACGGGGTCGAGCAGTACTTC. Protein: CASSESNGVEQYF.

The chain uses TRBV13 and TRBJ1-5; 10 bases are a match to TRBD1. V gave up 5 bases and J gave up 7 bases; unmatched junction bases: 14. In germline, CDR1 is PRHDT, CDR2 FYEKMQ (reference sequence). This CDR3 is 17 amino acids long. CDR3 DNA: TGTGCCAGCAGCCTCTCCTACGACAGGGGGCGAGGGCAGCCCCAGCATTTT. This sequence encodes CASSLSYDRGRGQPQHF.

The V call is TRBV7-9, the J call TRBJ2-4, with a tentative D call TRBD2 (7 bases). Trimming cost V 1 base and J 1 base, with 14 bases left between them. This CDR3 has 17 amino acids. Germline V gene data show CDR1 as SEHNR and CDR2 as FQNEAQ (reference sequence). The CDR3: CASSLGGGSGAKNIQYF. CDR3 nucleotide sequence: TGTGCCAGCAGCTTAGGGGGGGGCAGTGGGGCCAAAAACATTCAGTACTTC.

V gene TRBV4-1 combines with J gene TRBJ2-7; 8 bases match TRBD2. Trimming cost V 4 bases and J 6 bases; bases outside gene matches: 5. This CDR3 has 13 residues. Germline V gene data show CDR1 as MGHRA and CDR2 as YSYEKL. The CDR3 is CASSLGGGFEQYF. Written as DNA, the CDR3 is TGCGCCAGCAGCCTCGGGGGGGGATTCGAGCAGTACTTC.

The gene calls are TRBV28 and TRBJ1-2; TRBD1 matches at 8 bases. There are 13 residues in the CDR3. The V and J ends lost 7 bases and 3 bases, in that order; junction bases with no gene match: 4. Germline CDR1 and CDR2: MDHEN and SYDVKM. In nucleotides, the CDR3 is TGTGCCAGCAAATCAGGGGGCGACTATGGCTACACCTTC. It encodes CASKSGGDYGYTF.

The chain recombines TRBV9 with TRBJ1-3; D is uncertain. The CDR3 length is 13 residues. From germline, CDR1 is SGDLS and CDR2 YYNGEE. V shed 2 bases and J shed 3 bases, with 6 bases lying between them. The CDR3 nucleotides read TGTGCCAGCAGCGTCCCGGGTGGAAACACCATATATTTT. Its protein product is CASSVPGGNTIYF. Together with reference TRBV9 and TRBJ1-3, the CDR3 gives the full variable domain: DSGVTQTPKHLITATGQRVTLRCSPRSGDLSVYWYQQSLDQGLQFLIQYYNGEERAKGNILERFSAQQFPDLHSELNLSSLELGDSALYFCASSVPGGNTIYFGEGSWLTVV.

DNA for the CDR3: TGTGCCAGCAGCGTAGATCTAGCGGGAGGGGATACGCAGTATTTT. Protein: CASSVDLAGGDTQYF. The chain employs TRBV9 and TRBJ2-3; TRBD2 matches at 12 bases. Per germline, CDR1 SGDLS and CDR2 YYNGEE. J was trimmed by 6 bases and V by 0 bases; bases with no gene match: 2. This CDR3 contains 15 residues.

This chain links TRBV5-1 with TRBJ1-4; D is perhaps TRBD1 (5 bases). Trimming stripped 0 bases from V and 8 bases from J, with 17 bases between. Germline V gene sequence: CDR1 SGHRS, CDR2 YFSETQ. The CDR3 is 16 residues long. The CDR3 loop reads CASSLASLGRNEKLFF. In DNA form, the CDR3 reads TGCGCCAGCAGCTTGGCCTCTTTGGGGCGGAACGAAAAACTGTTTTTT. The entire variable domain, with the rest obtained from reference TRBV5-1 and TRBJ1-4, is as follows: KAGVTQTPRYLIKTRGQQVTLSCSPISGHRSVSWYQQTPGQGLQFLFEYFSETQRNKGNFPGRFSGRQFSNSRSEMNVSTLELGDSALYLCASSLASLGRNEKLFFGSGTQLSVL.

The rearrangement uses TRBV10-1 and TRBJ1-1; 7 nucleotides match TRBD1. The V and J ends lost 6 bases and 1 base, in that order; junction bases with no gene match: 5. Germline loops: CDR1 WNHNN, CDR2 SYGVQD (reference sequence). The CDR3 is made up of 14 amino acids. The CDR3 nucleotides are TGCGCCAGCAGGACCGGGACAGAGAACACTGAAGCTTTCTTT. Residues: CASRTGTENTEAFF.